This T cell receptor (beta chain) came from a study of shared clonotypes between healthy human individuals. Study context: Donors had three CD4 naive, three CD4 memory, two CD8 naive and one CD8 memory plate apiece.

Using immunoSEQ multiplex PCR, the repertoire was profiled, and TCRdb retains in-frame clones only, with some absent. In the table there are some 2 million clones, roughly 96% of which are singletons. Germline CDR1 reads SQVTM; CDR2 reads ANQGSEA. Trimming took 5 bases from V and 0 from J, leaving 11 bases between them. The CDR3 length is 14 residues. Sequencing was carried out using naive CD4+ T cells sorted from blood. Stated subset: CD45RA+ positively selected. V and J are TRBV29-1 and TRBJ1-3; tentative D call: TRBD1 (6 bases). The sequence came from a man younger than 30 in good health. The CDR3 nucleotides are TGCAGCGTTAGGGGGAGACTCTCTGGAAACACCATATATTTT. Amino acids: CSVRGRLSGNTIYF.